The clone carrying this TCR beta chain was counted at least ten times. Its antigen is currently unknown. This sample is part of a study of metastatic and nonmetastatic thyroid tumors. The wider study: A comparison of repertoires was made across blood and tumor or nodule tissue from malignant and benign thyroid patients. Study-wide findings and caveats: Benign nodules were reported to have significantly lower TCR beta diversity than malignant thyroid tumors, in blood and tumor.

Patients were all untreated before their thyroid surgery. TCRdb reassembled clones from the PCR reads with MiXCR. The sample has some 10,000 clones; roughly an eighth are singletons. Trimming shortened V by 4 bases and J by 8 bases, and 13 bases separated the two germline ends. The CDR3 sequence is 13 residues long. Germline CDR1 SGHDT, CDR2 YYEEEE. This chain connects TRBV5-6 to TRBJ2-1; no reliable D call. Sequenced: blood. The origin of this receptor is a female donor with papillary thyroid cancer or a benign thyroid nodule (not recorded which). Some clones in this sample may be carry-over from other donors' samples. The CDR3: CASSGFMNHEQFF. CDR3 DNA: TGTGCCAGCAGCGGCTTCATGAACCATGAGCAGTTCTTC.